This T cell receptor (beta chain) derives from a study of cytomegalovirus exposure and HLA in healthy donors. PCR amplification relied on 60 Vbeta primers (plus 13 Jbeta primers). Repertoires were generated with immunoSEQ multiplex PCR, while TCRdb's copy carries only in-frame clones and drops some. The table lists 110,000 to 150,000 clones, just under 70% of them singletons. V shed 3 bases and J 2 bases; nucleotides not matched to a gene: 7. This CDR3 is built from 16 residues. Per germline, CDR1 SGHRS and CDR2 YFSETQ. Sequencing input: PBMCs. The chain couples TRBV5-1 to TRBJ2-2; 7 bases match TRBD1. The TCR sequence derives from a man aged 55 to 70 in good health and CMV-seronegative. The CDR3 sequence: CASSYTPGGNTGELFF. For the CDR3, the DNA is TGCGCCAGCAGCTACACCCCAGGGGGAAACACCGGGGAGCTGTTTTTT.